Below are 2 T cell receptor beta chains sequenced from a single sample in a study of T cell repertoires in cytomegalovirus infection. Their specific antigens are unknown. TCRdb itself ran the reads through MiXCR, one entry per CDR3 protein. The sample has around 800,000 distinct CDR3 sequences, 32% seen once. The material was cultured CD8+ T cells from PBMCs, obtained from culture after CMV antigen stimulation. Source of these receptors: a human donor in good health (CMV status not recorded). Some clones in this sample may be carry-over from other donors' samples.

This clonotype was observed a handful of times. This chain joins TRBV6-1 and TRBJ2-7; tentatively, D is TRBD1 (5 bases). The CDR3 extends over 16 amino acids. From germline, CDR1 is MNHNS and CDR2 SASEGT. The V gene lost 2 bases and the J gene lost 0 bases, with 14 bases spanning the gap. CDR3 in DNA: TGTGCCAGCAGTGAAATAATACAGGTCCTCTCCTACGAGCAGTACTTC. It yields the protein CASSEIIQVLSYEQYF.

V and J are TRBV5-8 and TRBJ2-3, with 8 bases matching TRBD2. The CDR3 totals 17 residues. In germline, CDR1 is SGHTS, CDR2 YDEGEE. V shed 0 bases, J shed 0 bases, and the junction held 6 bases outside the gene matches. The CDR3 region has the DNA TGTGCCAGCAGCTTGGCGAGATGGACTAGCAGCACAGATACGCAGTATTTT. This codes for CASSLARWTSSTDTQYF.